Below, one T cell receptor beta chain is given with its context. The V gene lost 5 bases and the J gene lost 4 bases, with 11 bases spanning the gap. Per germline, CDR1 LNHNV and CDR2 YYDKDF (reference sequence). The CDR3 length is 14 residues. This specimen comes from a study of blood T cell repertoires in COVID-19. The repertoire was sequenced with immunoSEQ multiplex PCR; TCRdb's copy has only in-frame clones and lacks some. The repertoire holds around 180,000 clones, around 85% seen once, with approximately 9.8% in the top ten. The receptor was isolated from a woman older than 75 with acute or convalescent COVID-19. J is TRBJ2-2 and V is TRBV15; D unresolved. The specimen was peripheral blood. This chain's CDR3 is CATSARPGTGELFF. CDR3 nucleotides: TGTGCCACCAGCGCCCGTCCCGGCACCGGGGAGCTGTTTTTT.